These T cell receptor beta chains were read from a single sample in a study of CD8 T cells in Susac syndrome. TCRdb processed the immunoSEQ multiplex PCR reads anew with MiXCR; each CDR3 protein has one entry. The sample shows about 140,000 distinct CDR3 sequences, roughly 95% of them seen only once. The sample taken for sequencing was CD4+ T cells from PBMCs. All receptors derive from a human donor with multiple sclerosis. Both conserved end residues are part of each CDR3. D genes are given only for firm matches. For some rows the clone size is stated as once, few or many, or as a class when expanded; others skip it.

v_call,clone_size,d_call,j_call,cdr3_aa
TRBV6-2/TRBV6-3,.,.,TRBJ2-6,CASNFAGANVLTF
TRBV20-1,.,.,TRBJ2-5,CSARNGQETQYF
TRBV2,.,TRBD2,TRBJ2-1,CASSGRLADYNEQFF
TRBV6-2/TRBV6-3,.,TRBD1,TRBJ1-5,CASSSPTGNIPQPQHF
TRBV28,.,TRBD2,TRBJ2-7,CASSLPAGGYYEQYF
TRBV30,once,.,TRBJ1-1,CAWRRSVGQGAEAFF
TRBV30,.,.,TRBJ2-1,CAFRGVNEQFF
TRBV6-6,.,.,TRBJ2-7,CASGPQGPYEQYF
TRBV30,.,TRBD1,TRBJ1-4,CAWSLGSRGSEKLFF
TRBV7-2,.,TRBD2,TRBJ2-5,CASSLILNAGGRSETQYF
TRBV20-1,.,.,TRBJ2-3,CSATGVIAASTDTQYF
TRBV5-6,.,.,TRBJ2-5,CASSSRQALTRETQYF
TRBV6-5,.,.,TRBJ2-7,CASRPWGGHSYEQYF
TRBV12-3/TRBV12-4,.,.,TRBJ2-3,CASSRQTVTGTRDTQYF
TRBV20-1,.,.,TRBJ2-3,CSAVRNPTQYF
TRBV30,once,.,TRBJ2-3,CAWSGADTQYF
TRBV12-3/TRBV12-4,.,.,TRBJ1-5,CASIEGYSSNQPQHF
TRBV12-3/TRBV12-4,.,.,TRBJ2-3,CASSLTQGDTQYF
TRBV30,.,.,TRBJ2-7,CAWSFLPSSYEQYF
TRBV29-1,.,.,TRBJ1-4,CAGGQREKLFF
TRBV3-1,.,TRBD2,TRBJ2-7,CASSQHSGLASEQYF
TRBV20-1,.,.,TRBJ1-6,CSAKFDRNYNSPLHF
TRBV20-1,once,.,TRBJ1-2,CSARDSRETYGYTF
TRBV7-2,few,TRBD1,TRBJ2-1,CASSLGDRYNEQFF
TRBV19,.,.,TRBJ1-5,CASRRSNQPQHF
TRBV20-1,.,.,TRBJ2-7,CSARELAAYYEQYF
TRBV27,.,.,TRBJ2-6,CASRGVGANVLTF
TRBV3-1,.,.,TRBJ1-1,CASSQEGNTEAFF
TRBV20-1,.,.,TRBJ2-7,CSARDRLASPYEQYF
TRBV20-1,.,TRBD2,TRBJ2-5,CSAADGLVSETQYF
TRBV12-3/TRBV12-4,.,.,TRBJ1-2,CASSPSTANYGYTF
TRBV15,.,.,TRBJ2-3,CATSRGAPGTDTQYF
TRBV18,.,.,TRBJ2-7,CASSPAAVSSYEQYF
TRBV5-1,.,.,TRBJ2-5,CASSLVGALAETQYF
TRBV28,.,.,TRBJ1-6,CASSLAENYNSPLHF
TRBV5-4,.,TRBD1,TRBJ2-5,CASSPTGTGKTQYF
TRBV6-2/TRBV6-3,.,TRBD1,TRBJ2-7,CASSYGKGTAYEQYF
TRBV29-1,.,TRBD2,TRBJ2-7,CSVRASSGKSAEQYF
TRBV4-3,.,.,TRBJ1-6,CASSQEVQGNSPLHF
TRBV6-6,.,.,TRBJ1-1,CASSRALSAFF
TRBV30,.,.,TRBJ2-3,CAWSGGLGYYTDTQYF
TRBV29-1,.,TRBD2,TRBJ2-3,CSVDPHRDSGSADTQYF
TRBV3-1,.,.,TRBJ2-2,CASSQGSNTGELFF
TRBV4-2,.,.,TRBJ1-2,CASSQERGSYGYTF
TRBV30,.,.,TRBJ1-4,CAWSVSRGPYQKLFF
TRBV5-4,.,TRBD1,TRBJ1-2,CASRAWDRGLYGYTF
TRBV2,.,TRBD1,TRBJ2-7,CASSRRGQGVNEQYF
TRBV9,.,.,TRBJ2-7,CASSVAWTMDYEQYF
TRBV2,.,TRBD2,TRBJ2-7,CASREERLAGAHEQYF
TRBV28,.,TRBD1,TRBJ1-1,CASSLRDSYTEAFF
TRBV28,.,.,TRBJ1-5,CASSKIKYSNQPQHF
TRBV5-1,.,.,TRBJ2-1,CASSSTRGGALGFF
TRBV6-5,once,.,TRBJ1-5,CASSYSGRTRQPQHF
TRBV2,.,.,TRBJ2-3,CASSDGGAGGDTQYF